What follows describes a single TCR beta chain. Its antigen is not identified. Original processing methods: Filtering of immunoSEQ junctional sequences could not match full-length read filtering. Here immunoSEQ multiplex PCR was the method, and the copy in TCRdb shows in-frame clones only, minus some. The V and J calls and the clone size are those of that table, but D and trimming were determined from the DNA. The sample contains hundreds of thousands of clones, 73% of which appear only once. The data are from a study of shared clonotypes between healthy human individuals. There were no recent acute infections or vaccinations among the donors, who were healthy HIV-negative adults. General study results and limits: The study found about 5% of naive CD4 clonotypes shared across a handful of donors. Researchers found naive subsets generally carried larger estimated richness than memory subsets.

The trim removed 3 bases at V and 8 bases at J, leaving 10 bases unmatched. Per germline, CDR1 SGHKS and CDR2 YYEKEE (reference sequence). This CDR3 spans 15 amino acids. V and J are TRBV5-5 and TRBJ1-2; TRBD1 agrees at 10 bases. The receptor was derived from a young man in good health. Sequencing input: memory CD4+ T cells sorted from blood. Subset: CD45RA-negative fraction. CDR3 protein: CASSSYPGTGVGYTF. The CDR3, as DNA: TGTGCCAGCAGCTCGTATCCCGGGACAGGGGTCGGCTACACCTTC.